These T cell receptor beta chains were read from a single sample in a study of cytomegalovirus exposure and HLA in healthy donors. Only in-frame clones appear in the TCRdb table, and some are missing; sequencing was by immunoSEQ multiplex PCR. Of about 190,000 clones detected, about 83% appear once; the ten largest clones hold more than 1.2%. The sequencing input was PBMCs. These receptor sequences come from a woman between 18 and 29 years old in good health and CMV-seronegative. CDR3s leave out the opening cysteine and the closing phenylalanine or tryptophan. Clone size, where shown, is once, few, many, or a class for clones that have expanded.

V,size,CDR3
TRBV6-5,few,ASRMTQIGYEQY
TRBV15,-,ATSRPTSAGELF
TRBV19,-,ASSPQGSYGYT
TRBV19,-,ASQTGAGANVLT
TRBV7-3,few,ASSLTGDRGKNTEAF
TRBV7-9,-,ASSPGTGKETQY
TRBV30,-,AWRRQGPAEAF
TRBV14,-,ASSPGVNYGYT
TRBV10-3,-,AISTGTSGSYEQY
TRBV11-2,-,ASRPSGQVLRGSPLH
TRBV11-2,few,ASRDSLRETQY
TRBV7-9,few,ASSGQGKGYEQY
TRBV30,once,ARGAQETQY
TRBV19,-,ASRGTVMNTEAF
TRBV5-1,-,ASSFDSRNGYT
TRBV5-1,-,ASSPSGLGRDTQY
TRBV10-3,-,AILADGGVFNYGYT
TRBV29-1,-,SVGGDYFNNEQF
TRBV10-2,-,ASRIPRTRENEQF
TRBV6-6,-,ASSYSPTGRTGELF
TRBV7-2,-,ASSPSFGGYEQY
TRBV5-1,-,ASAKGDQGEQY
TRBV30,-,AWGTGVTYNSPLH
TRBV6-5,-,ASSYSYQGRTEAF
TRBV9,-,ASSLSRDSGNTIY
TRBV9,-,ASSEDRFGYGYT
TRBV14,-,ASSQELTGGAGYT
TRBV6-1,once,ASSERERELYEQY
TRBV19,-,ASSDYRYNEQF
TRBV5-1,once,ASSEDSRGLVYNEQF
TRBV5-1,-,ASSLMIGGEETQY
TRBV2,-,ASTPGDEQY
TRBV7-2,-,ASSFQGRSPNEQF
TRBV5-1,-,ASSLNWERYEQY
TRBV29-1,-,SVSGYAFPYEQY
TRBV2,-,ASRKGLAGPGTDTQY
TRBV5-6,-,ASSPWTGGSYEQY
TRBV7-9,-,ASSLDFRGGLNIQY
TRBV5-4,-,ASSTPQLARN
TRBV5-5,-,ASSIQEQPQH
TRBV6-1,few,ASSGRTGGFDIQY
TRBV12-5,-,ASGLVLGSDTEAF
TRBV18,-,ASSPFGAASSYEQY
TRBV19,-,ASTTDRGFYNEQF
TRBV27,-,ASSHASGRAYNEQF
TRBV6-5,-,ASSATGDDTEAF
TRBV7-9,once,ASSLELNGYT
TRBV25-1,-,ASSVSGEETQY
TRBV10-3,-,AIREGQENQPQH
TRBV28,once,ASNSVASGNYEQY